This TCR beta chain is drawn from a study of OX40 agonist ivuxolimab in advanced cancers. This CDR3 has 18 amino acids. The germline V gene has CDR1 MGHRA and CDR2 YSYEKL. The V end lost 5 bases, the J end lost 0 bases, and 19 bases lay between the germline ends. The assay was immunoSEQ multiplex PCR, and TCRdb's table has in-frame clones only and misses some. The sample shows roughly 66,000 clones, about 80% of them seen only once. The study, taken as a whole, reports: Clonal expansion from baseline to week 6 occurred in both CD4+ and CD8+ T cells.

To note about this clone: What it recognizes is unknown.

This TCR derives from an adult with an advanced solid tumor such as melanoma, head and neck, liver or kidney cancer. This specimen consisted of CD4+ or CD8+ T cells sorted from blood, obtained in a trial of the OX40 agonist ivuxolimab. The rearrangement uses TRBV4-1 and TRBJ2-2; a weak D match, TRBD2 (7 bases). The CDR3 DNA is TGCGCCAGCAGCTCAAGATTCGGAGGGGGGGCGAACACCGGGGAGCTGTTTTTT. Amino acids: CASSSRFGGGANTGELFF.